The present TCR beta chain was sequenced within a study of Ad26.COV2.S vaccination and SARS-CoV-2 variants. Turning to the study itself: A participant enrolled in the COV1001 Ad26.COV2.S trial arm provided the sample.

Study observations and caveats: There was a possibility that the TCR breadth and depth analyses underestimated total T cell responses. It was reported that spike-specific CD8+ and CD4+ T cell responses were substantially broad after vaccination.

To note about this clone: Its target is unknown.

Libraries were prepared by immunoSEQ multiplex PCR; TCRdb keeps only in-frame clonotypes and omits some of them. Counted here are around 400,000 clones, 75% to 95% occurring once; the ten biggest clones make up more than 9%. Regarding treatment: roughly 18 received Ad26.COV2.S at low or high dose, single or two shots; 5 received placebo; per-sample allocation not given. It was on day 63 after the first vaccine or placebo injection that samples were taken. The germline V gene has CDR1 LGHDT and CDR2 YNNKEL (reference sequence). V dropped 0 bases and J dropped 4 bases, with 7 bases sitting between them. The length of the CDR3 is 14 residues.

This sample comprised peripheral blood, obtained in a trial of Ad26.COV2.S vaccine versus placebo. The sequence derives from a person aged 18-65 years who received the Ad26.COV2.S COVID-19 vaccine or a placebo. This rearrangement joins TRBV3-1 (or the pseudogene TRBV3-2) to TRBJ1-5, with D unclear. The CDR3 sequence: CASSQDLSNQPQHF. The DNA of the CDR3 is TGTGCCAGCAGCCAAGATCTTAGTAATCAGCCCCAGCATTTT.